These 27 T cell receptor beta chains originate from one sample sequenced in a study of T-cell memory formation after mild COVID-19. TCRdb re-called the 5' RACE reads with MiXCR, one entry per CDR3 protein. The sample has roughly 110,000 distinct CDR3 sequences; around an eighth are singletons. The sequenced material came from PBMCs or a T cell subset sorted from them (not recorded which). The receptors here all came from an adult woman who had mild COVID-19 (a few samples of this study predate the infection). Cell type and time point are not known.

This clonotype was seen only a few times. The gene calls are TRBV5-6 and TRBJ2-7, with D tentatively TRBD1 (6 bases). CDR3 length: 14 residues. Trimming cost V 4 bases and J 3 bases, with 14 bases left between them. In germline, CDR1 is SGHDT, CDR2 YYEEEE. The CDR3 nucleotides read TGTGCCAGCAGCATAACAGGGAATCTCTACGAGCAGTACTTC. This encodes CASSITGNLYEQYF.

The rearrangement uses TRBV7-9 and TRBJ1-3, with 8 bases that match TRBD1. Trimming at V came to 4 bases and at J to 11 bases, leaving 7 bases not matched to a gene. The CDR3 extends over 13 amino acids. Germline CDR1 reads SEHNR; CDR2 reads FQNEAQ (reference sequence). In nucleotides, the CDR3 is TGTGCCAGCAGCTCCCCACAGGGGGTCGCCATATATTTT. Translated: CASSSPQGVAIYF.

This clonotype was counted many times. The rearrangement joins TRBV27 to TRBJ2-7; D is tentatively TRBD1 or TRBD2 (5 bases each). CDR3 length equals 15 residues. The germline CDR1 and CDR2 sequences are MNHEY and SMNVEV (reference sequence). Deletions cut 3 bases from V and 4 bases from J, with 16 bases between. Here the CDR3 reads CASSFGSGRSYEQYF. The CDR3 bases are TGTGCCAGCAGTTTTGGGTCGGGACGGTCGTACGAGCAGTACTTC.

The rearrangement uses TRBV20-1 and TRBJ2-3; TRBD2 is a possible D gene (6 bases). Trimming removed 0 bases from V and 4 bases from J, with 11 bases in between. The CDR3 covers 14 residues. Germline V lookup: CDR1 DFQATT, CDR2 SNEGSKA (reference sequence). CDR3: CSAREAGGADTQYF. CDR3 sequence (DNA): TGCAGTGCTAGAGAAGCGGGTGGCGCAGATACGCAGTATTTT.

This clonotype appeared many times. The rearrangement uses TRBV5-1 and TRBJ2-3; D not certain. The V gene lost 6 bases and the J gene lost 0 bases, with 11 bases spanning the gap. Germline CDR1 and CDR2: SGHRS and YFSETQ. This CDR3 spans 14 amino acids. CDR3 amino acids: CASNAVTSTDTQYF. CDR3 nucleotide sequence: TGCGCCAGCAACGCGGTCACTAGCACAGATACGCAGTATTTT.

This chain uses TRBV9 with TRBJ2-1, with unresolved D. CDR1 and CDR2 from the germline V gene are SGDLS and YYNGEE. V lost 3 bases and J 0 bases, leaving 10 bases between the germline ends. The CDR3 is made up of 15 amino acids. The CDR3: CASSESSYSYNEQFF. The CDR3 nucleotides read TGTGCCAGCAGCGAGAGTTCCTACTCCTACAATGAGCAGTTCTTC. Supplemented by reference TRBV9 and TRBJ2-1, the full variable domain reads DSGVTQTPKHLITATGQRVTLRCSPRSGDLSVYWYQQSLDQGLQFLIQYYNGEERAKGNILERFSAQQFPDLHSELNLSSLELGDSALYFCASSESSYSYNEQFFGPGTRLTVL.

The CDR3: CSVTPLGDYEQYF. CDR3 DNA sequence: TGCAGCGTTACCCCCCTAGGGGACTACGAGCAGTACTTC. The V and J genes are TRBV29-1 and TRBJ2-7; possibly TRBD1 for D (5 bases). Germline values: CDR1 SQVTM, CDR2 ANQGSEA. Trimming removed 5 bases from V and 3 bases from J, with 14 bases in between. This CDR3 has 13 residues.

The rearrangement uses TRBV7-9 and TRBJ2-1; a possible D gene is TRBD1 (5 bases). Trimming pared 1 base from V and 5 bases from J, leaving 15 bases between. The germline CDR1 and CDR2 sequences are SEHNR and FQNEAQ (reference sequence). There are 16 residues in the CDR3. The CDR3: CASSLVGMGLNNEQFF. The CDR3 coding sequence is TGTGCCAGCAGCTTAGTGGGTATGGGGCTGAACAATGAGCAGTTCTTC.

This clonotype was counted a few times. The chain's CDR3 is CASSPDLAGGPGYNEQFF. The CDR3, as DNA: TGTGCCAGCAGCCCAGACTTAGCGGGGGGGCCCGGATACAATGAGCAGTTCTTC. The rearrangement joins TRBV7-6 to TRBJ2-1, with 11 bases that match TRBD2. The V gene's germline CDR1 is SGHVS and CDR2 FNYEAQ. This CDR3 region has 18 residues. V gave up 5 bases and J gave up 4 bases; unmatched junction bases: 13.

V is TRBV29-1 and J is TRBJ2-3; TRBD2 might be the D (5 bases). The germline V and J ends were trimmed by 5 bases and 2 bases, with 14 bases remaining between them. Germline V gene data show CDR1 as SQVTM and CDR2 as ANQGSEA. The CDR3 length is 14 residues. DNA for the CDR3: TGCAGCGTTCCTGCTGAGGGTCCCACAGATACGCAGTATTTT. This encodes CSVPAEGPTDTQYF.

This clonotype has only a few counts. V usage is TRBV7-3 and J usage is TRBJ2-7, with D tentatively TRBD1 or TRBD2 (5 bases each). V dropped 1 base and J dropped 6 bases, with 10 bases sitting between them. Germline V lookup: CDR1 SGHTA, CDR2 FQGTGA. The CDR3 runs 13 residues. CDR3 loop: CASSLINGAEQYF. The CDR3 nucleotides are TGTGCCAGCAGCTTAATTAACGGGGCCGAGCAGTACTTC.

This chain uses TRBV29-1 with TRBJ2-1; either TRBD1 or TRBD2 may supply D (5 bases each). The V gene's germline CDR1 is SQVTM and CDR2 ANQGSEA. V dropped 0 bases and J dropped 8 bases, with 11 bases sitting between them. The CDR3 spans 13 residues. This CDR3 is CSVEDGTAYEQFF. The CDR3 nucleotides are TGCAGCGTTGAAGATGGGACCGCTTATGAGCAGTTCTTC.

The V gene is TRBV6-2 or TRBV6-3, the J gene TRBJ2-7, with no clear D. V was clipped by 4 bases and J by 2 bases, with 9 bases between them. The CDR3 totals 13 residues. Germline CDR1 is MNHEY and CDR2 is SVGEGT. The CDR3 reads CASSLRWAYEQYF. CDR3 in DNA: TGTGCCAGCAGTTTACGATGGGCCTACGAGCAGTACTTC.

This clonotype was seen many times. V usage is TRBV12-3 or TRBV12-4 and J usage is TRBJ1-1; no clear D gene. CDR3 length equals 11 residues. V was shortened by 6 bases and J by 4 bases, with 6 bases between the two germline ends. CDR3 sequence reads: CASRATTEAFF. CDR3 bases: TGTGCCAGCAGAGCGACCACTGAAGCTTTCTTT.

This clonotype has more than one count but fewer than ten. The chain joins TRBV9 to TRBJ2-1, with TRBD2 identical over 12 bases. V lost 4 bases to trimming and J lost 6 bases; unmatched junction nucleotides: 5. CDR3 length equals 15 residues. The germline CDR1 and CDR2 sequences are SGDLS and YYNGEE. The CDR3 region has the DNA TGTGCCAGCAGCCCCGGGACTAGCGGGCCCAATGAGCAGTTCTTC. This gives the protein CASSPGTSGPNEQFF.

Many counts were recorded for this clonotype. V and J are TRBV5-1 and TRBJ2-1; D remains ambiguous. The CDR3 is made up of 16 amino acids. CDR1 SGHRS and CDR2 YFSETQ come from the germline V gene. Trimming pared 0 bases from V and 1 base from J, leaving 11 bases between. As DNA, the CDR3 is TGCGCCAGCAGCTTGGCCACGTCCCGTTCCTACAATGAGCAGTTCTTC. Translating it yields CASSLATSRSYNEQFF.

The chain couples TRBV27 to TRBJ2-1; TRBD2 matches at 14 bases. Looked up from germline, CDR1 is MNHEY and CDR2 is SMNVEV (reference sequence). The CDR3 has 15 residues. V lost 3 bases, J lost 6 bases, and 1 base stayed unmatched. The CDR3 region has the DNA TGTGCCAGCAGTTTGGGGACTAGCGGGAGCAATGAGCAGTTCTTC. It is translated as CASSLGTSGSNEQFF.

The table lists this clonotype with a few counts. The V and J genes are TRBV7-9 and TRBJ2-5; TRBD1 aligns across 9 bases. This CDR3 has 15 amino acids. CDR1 is SEHNR and CDR2 is FQNEAQ in the germline V gene (reference sequence). J lost 2 bases, V lost 0 bases, and 1 base had no gene match. For the CDR3, the DNA is TGTGCCAGCAGCTTAGCGGGACAGGGACAAGAGACCCAGTACTTC. Its protein is CASSLAGQGQETQYF. Together with reference TRBV7-9 and TRBJ2-5, the CDR3 gives the full variable domain: DTGVSQNPRHKITKRGQNVTFRCDPISEHNRLYWYRQTLGQGPEFLTYFQNEAQLEKSRLLSDRFSAERPKGSFSTLEIQRTEQGDSAMYLCASSLAGQGQETQYFGPGTRLLVL.

The CDR3 loop is CASSSPQGFENTEAFF. The CDR3 region has the DNA TGTGCCAGCAGCTCACCCCAGGGTTTCGAAAACACTGAAGCTTTCTTT. This chain links TRBV7-2 with TRBJ1-1, with D possibly matching TRBD1 (5 bases). V lost 4 bases and J 2 bases, leaving 17 bases between the germline ends. Germline loops: CDR1 SGHTA, CDR2 FQGNSA. The CDR3 loop spans 16 amino acids.

This clonotype was seen a few times. The rearrangement joins TRBV11-1 to TRBJ1-1; D unresolved. The germline V and J ends were trimmed by 5 bases and 4 bases, with 14 bases remaining between them. Germline V gene data show CDR1 as SGHAT and CDR2 as FQDESV (reference sequence). The CDR3 sequence is 14 residues long. The CDR3 DNA is TGTGCCAGCAGCCAACGATTAGCAGGCACTGAAGCTTTCTTT. As protein: CASSQRLAGTEAFF. The full variable domain, in which reference TRBV11-1 and TRBJ1-1 provide the parts outside the CDR3, is EAEVAQSPRYKITEKSQAVAFWCDPISGHATLYWYRQILGQGPELLVQFQDESVVDDSQLPKDRFSAERLKGVDSTLKIQPAELGDSAMYLCASSQRLAGTEAFFGQGTRLTVV.

The genes are TRBV24-1 and TRBJ1-5; 10 nucleotides align to TRBD1. Germline V gene lookup returns CDR1 KGHDR and CDR2 SFDVKD. This CDR3 has 17 residues. Unmatched junction bases numbered 8, after V lost 1 base and J lost 6 bases. The CDR3, as DNA: TGTGCCACCAGTGATTTTTATGGACAGGGGGACGCTCAGCCCCAGCATTTT. Translation gives CATSDFYGQGDAQPQHF.

This clonotype was recorded a few times. The chain links TRBV15 to TRBJ2-7, with a tentative D call TRBD1 (6 bases). CDR1 is LNHNV and CDR2 is YYDKDF in the germline V gene (reference sequence). V was cut by 0 bases and J by 5 bases, with 8 bases left in between. This CDR3 has 13 residues. The CDR3 spells CATSRDRGDEQYF. The CDR3 nucleotides read TGTGCCACCAGCAGAGACAGGGGCGACGAGCAGTACTTC.

This clonotype was found a few times. This chain connects TRBV4-1 to TRBJ2-1, with TRBD2 matching 8 bases. Losses at the gene ends were 4 bases for V and 8 bases for J; bases not matched to a gene: 10. Per germline, CDR1 MGHRA and CDR2 YSYEKL. This CDR3 region has 15 residues. The CDR3 coding sequence is TGCGCCAGCAGCCCTCTCGGACTAGCCGCTGATGAGCAGTTCTTC. Protein product: CASSPLGLAADEQFF.

V and J are TRBV6-2 or TRBV6-3 and TRBJ2-7; D unresolved. The CDR3 extends over 15 amino acids. Germline assignment: CDR1 MNHEY and CDR2 SVGEGT. The V end was cut by 6 bases, the J end by 2 bases, with 17 bases between. The CDR3 DNA reads TGTGCCAGCAGCATCAATCAAGGGTCGGCCTACGAGCAGTACTTC. Translation: CASSINQGSAYEQYF.

In nucleotides, the CDR3 is TGTGCCAGCAGCCTAGGGGGCGTCTCTGGAAACACCATATATTTT. Translating gives CASSLGGVSGNTIYF. The chain employs TRBV11-2 and TRBJ1-3, with 7 bases that match TRBD1. This CDR3 is built from 15 residues. Germline loops: CDR1 SGHAT, CDR2 FQNNGV. V shed 5 bases, J shed 0 bases, and the junction held 4 bases outside the gene matches.

The chain uses TRBV4-2 and TRBJ2-3; D remains unclear. Per germline, CDR1 LGHNA and CDR2 YNFKEQ. This CDR3 comprises 16 residues. V lost 1 base and J 5 bases, leaving 16 bases between the germline ends. The CDR3 here is CASSQGGTYSVDTQYF. As DNA, the CDR3 is TGTGCCAGCAGCCAAGGTGGAACCTACTCAGTAGATACGCAGTATTTT.

This clonotype appeared a few times. V is TRBV30 and J is TRBJ1-6; 10 bases align to TRBD1. There are 14 residues in the CDR3. V shed 3 bases, J shed 8 bases, and the junction held 4 bases outside the gene matches. Germline V lookup: CDR1 GTSNPN, CDR2 SVGIG (reference sequence). The CDR3 here is CAWSAGQGDSPLHF. CDR3 in DNA: TGTGCCTGGAGCGCTGGACAGGGGGATTCACCCCTCCACTTT.